The 3 T cell receptor beta chains in this list originate from one sample, sequenced in a study of shared clonotypes between healthy human individuals. CD45RO-negative, CCR7-selected cells formed the naive CD8 fraction, which excluded terminally differentiated effector memory CD45RA+ cells. Repertoires were generated with immunoSEQ multiplex PCR, while TCRdb's copy carries only in-frame clones and drops some. The sample contains around 2.1 million clones, 85% to 95% of which appear only once. The source material was naive CD8+ T cells from PBMCs. All receptors come from a man aged 18-30 years in good health. Some clones in this sample may be carry-over from other donors' samples.

The chain uses TRBV27 and TRBJ2-1; D not certain. Germline loops: CDR1 MNHEY, CDR2 SMNVEV (reference sequence). The length of the CDR3 is 18 residues. Trimming shortened V by 4 bases and J by 8 bases, and 27 bases separated the two germline ends. The CDR3 loop reads CASSSPVDTVGFADEQFF. The DNA for the CDR3 is TGTGCCAGCAGTTCACCCGTCGACACTGTCGGGTTTGCTGATGAGCAGTTCTTC.

About this clone: Other DNA sequences in this sample translate to the same CDR3. V is TRBV10-1 and J is TRBJ2-7; no firm D call. CDR1 is WNHNN, CDR2 SYGVQD, per germline (reference sequence). V lost 4 bases to trimming and J lost 0 bases, with 1 base between them. The CDR3 contains 11 residues. The CDR3 nucleotides read TGCGCCAGCAGTGTCTCCTACGAGCAGTACTTC. It is translated as CASSVSYEQYF.

The V call is TRBV5-4, the J call TRBJ1-1; 10 bases are a match to TRBD1. The V segment lost 3 bases and the J segment 4 bases; nucleotides outside the gene matches: 3. Germline V CDR1 and CDR2: SGHNT, YYREEE (reference sequence). CDR3 size: 14 residues. The CDR3 DNA is TGTGCCAGCAGCTGGGGACAGGGGAGCACTGAAGCTTTCTTT. The encoded protein is CASSWGQGSTEAFF.